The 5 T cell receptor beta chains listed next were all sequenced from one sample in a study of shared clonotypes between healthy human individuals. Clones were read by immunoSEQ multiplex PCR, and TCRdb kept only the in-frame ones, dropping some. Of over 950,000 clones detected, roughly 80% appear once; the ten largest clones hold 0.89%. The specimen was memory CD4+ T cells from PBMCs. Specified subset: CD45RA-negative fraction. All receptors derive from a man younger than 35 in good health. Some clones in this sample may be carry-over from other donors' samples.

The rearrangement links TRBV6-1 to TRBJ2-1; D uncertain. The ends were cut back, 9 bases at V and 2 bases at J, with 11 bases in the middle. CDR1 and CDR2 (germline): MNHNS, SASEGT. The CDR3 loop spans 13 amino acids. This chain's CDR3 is CASNPRPYNEQFF. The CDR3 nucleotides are TGTGCCAGTAACCCGAGACCCTACAATGAGCAGTTCTTC.

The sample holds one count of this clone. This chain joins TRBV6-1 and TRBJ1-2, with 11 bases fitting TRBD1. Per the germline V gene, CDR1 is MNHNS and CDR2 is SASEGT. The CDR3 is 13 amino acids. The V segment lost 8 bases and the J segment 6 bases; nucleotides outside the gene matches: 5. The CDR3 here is CASARDRGDGYTF. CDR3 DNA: TGTGCCAGCGCCCGGGACAGGGGGGATGGCTACACCTTC.

The CDR3 here is CASSLAGGRQPQHF. CDR3 sequence (DNA): TGTGCCAGCAGTTTGGCAGGGGGCAGGCAGCCCCAGCATTTT. The chain uses TRBV28 and TRBJ1-5, with 8 bases matching TRBD1. Looked up from germline, CDR1 is MDHEN and CDR2 is SYDVKM. Germline trimming cut 3 bases from V and 7 bases from J; bases unmatched to any gene: 5. The CDR3 consists of 14 residues.

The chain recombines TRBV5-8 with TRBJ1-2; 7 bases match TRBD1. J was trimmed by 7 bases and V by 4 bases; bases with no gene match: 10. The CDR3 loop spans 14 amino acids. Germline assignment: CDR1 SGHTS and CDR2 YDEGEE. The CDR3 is CASSEPDRLGGYTF. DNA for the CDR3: TGTGCCAGCAGCGAACCGGACAGGCTTGGTGGCTACACCTTC.

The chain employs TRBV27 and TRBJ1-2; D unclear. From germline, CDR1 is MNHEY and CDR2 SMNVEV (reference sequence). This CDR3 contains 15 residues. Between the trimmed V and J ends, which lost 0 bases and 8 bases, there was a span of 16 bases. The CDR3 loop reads CASSLSWTPREGYTF. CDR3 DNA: TGTGCCAGCAGTTTATCCTGGACGCCGCGGGAAGGCTACACCTTC.